This TCR beta chain came from a study of CXCR3-negative and CXCR3-positive naive CD8 T cells. Regarding the study as a whole: The TRBV-TRBJ usage of naive CXCR3-negative and CXCR3-positive cells was similar, but that of memory cells differed. The study found more hydrophobic TRB CDR3s in CXCR3-positive naive cells than in CXCR3-negative naive cells.

UMI-tagged TRB cDNA libraries were built via 5' RACE. TCRdb reprocessed the 5' RACE reads and reports one entry per CDR3 protein, with no DNA. Recorded here are some 130,000 distinct CDR3 sequences; the top ten clones represent 0.49%. Regarding this clonotype: Its antigen is unidentified.

Naive CD8+ T lymphocytes were specified as CD45RO-CCR7+CD27+CD95-. The CDR3 is made up of 15 amino acids. The germline CDR1 and CDR2 sequences are MNHEY and SVGAGI. The chain links TRBV6-5 to TRBJ1-2. This receptor was taken from a human donor in good health. Some clones in this sample may be carry-over from other donors' samples. Sample: naive CXCR3- CD8+ T cells from blood. The subset is: CD45RO-CCR7+CD27+CD95- naive CD8+ T cells lacking CXCR3 (TNR3-). This CDR3 is CASSYSIAVIDGYTF.